What follows describes a single T cell receptor (beta chain). As yet, its antigen is unknown. It was 5'RACE with constant-segment primers that produced the TCR alpha and TCR beta cDNA libraries, which carried sample barcodes and UMIs. MiXCR, run by TCRdb on the 5' RACE reads, gives a single entry per CDR3 protein. The sample has about 250,000 distinct CDR3 sequences, 15% seen once. In germline, CDR1 is DFQATT, CDR2 SNEGSKA (reference sequence). CDR3 length: 17 amino acids. J was trimmed by 7 bases and V by 5 bases; bases with no gene match: 17. This entry is derived from a study of T-cell memory formation after mild COVID-19. Overall study context: There were largely donor-specific TCR clusters.

Study-wide results and caveats: Some clones that responded were present in memory (sampled pre-infection), which suggests cross-reactive memory joined.

Sequences were obtained from PBMCs or a T cell subset sorted from them (not recorded which). This chain links TRBV20-1 with TRBJ2-1; TRBD2 matches 10 bases. This TCR came from an adult woman who had mild COVID-19 (a few samples of this study predate the infection). Cell type and time point are not known. CDR3: CSAGPLQAGGPGNEQFF. The CDR3 DNA is TGCAGTGCTGGACCATTACAAGCGGGAGGGCCGGGAAATGAGCAGTTCTTC.